The 25 T cell receptor beta chains presented below share a single source sample, sequenced in a study of T cell responses to AZD1222 COVID-19 vaccine. Data came from immunoSEQ multiplex PCR; TCRdb stores just in-frame clones and leaves some out. The table has approximately 110,000 clones, about 91% seen once. Here the sequenced sample was peripheral blood, taken 28 days after the second AZD1222 dose. These receptors all come from an adult who received the AZD1222 COVID-19 vaccine.

The rearrangement uses TRBV28 and TRBJ1-5; TRBD1 is a possible D gene (5 bases). Germline CDR1 is MDHEN and CDR2 is SYDVKM. V dropped 2 bases and J dropped 1 base, with 9 bases sitting between them. This CDR3 comprises 15 residues. CDR3 DNA sequence: TGTGCCAGCAGTTTAGGGGGGGGGAGCAATCAGCCCCAGCATTTT. As protein: CASSLGGGSNQPQHF.

V usage is TRBV28 and J usage is TRBJ2-1; weak D call: TRBD1 (6 bases). The CDR3 consists of 13 residues. Germline V gene data show CDR1 as MDHEN and CDR2 as SYDVKM. Trimming took 10 bases from V and 6 from J, leaving 16 bases between them. The chain's CDR3 is CATAGVQSNEQFF. The CDR3, as DNA: TGTGCCACCGCAGGGGTTCAATCCAATGAGCAGTTCTTC.

The gene calls are TRBV28 and TRBJ2-3; TRBD1 or TRBD2 may be the D gene (5 bases each). Germline lookup yields CDR1 MDHEN and CDR2 SYDVKM. Trimming removed 9 bases from V and 11 bases from J, with 12 bases in between. This CDR3 is 10 amino acids long. CDR3 sequence reads: CASLGRKQYF. The CDR3 bases are TGTGCCAGTTTGGGACGGAAGCAGTATTTT.

The rearrangement joins TRBV11-2 to TRBJ2-7; 13 nucleotides align to TRBD2. The V and J ends lost 5 bases and 2 bases, in that order; junction bases with no gene match: 3. This CDR3 comprises 15 residues. The germline CDR1 and CDR2 sequences are SGHAT and FQNNGV. The CDR3 protein is CASSDGLAGAYEQYF. The CDR3 DNA sequence: TGTGCCAGCAGCGACGGACTAGCGGGAGCCTACGAGCAGTACTTC.

V gene TRBV6-6 combines with J gene TRBJ1-1; D gene unclear. The CDR3 loop spans 15 amino acids. Germline V gives CDR1 MNHNY, CDR2 SVGAGI (reference sequence). V was shortened by 4 bases and J by 1 base, with 13 bases between the two germline ends. The CDR3 here is CASSSPQGGNTEAFF. CDR3 coding DNA: TGTGCCAGCAGTTCTCCACAAGGAGGGAACACTGAAGCTTTCTTT.

The rearrangement links TRBV6-5 to TRBJ2-7, with D maybe TRBD2 (6 bases). Trimming left V 7 bases short and J 5 bases short, with 18 bases between. This CDR3 comprises 14 residues. Germline assignment: CDR1 MNHEY and CDR2 SVGAGI. The CDR3 protein is CASTTAGLRNEQYF. Here the CDR3 DNA reads TGTGCCAGCACCACGGCGGGACTCCGGAACGAGCAGTACTTC.

CDR3 nucleotide sequence: TGTGCCAGCAGTTTGAGGGAGGGTACTGAAGCTTTCTTT. Translating gives CASSLREGTEAFF. The chain links TRBV28 to TRBJ1-1; D gene unclear. V was pared by 3 bases and J by 5 bases, with 10 bases between. Germline CDR1 reads MDHEN; CDR2 reads SYDVKM. The CDR3 has 13 residues.

The chain uses TRBV28 and TRBJ1-5; 8 nucleotides align to TRBD1. CDR3 length: 15 residues. CDR1 and CDR2 (germline): MDHEN, SYDVKM. The V gene end was trimmed by 6 bases and the J gene end by 4 bases; junction bases not matched to a gene: 8. As DNA, the CDR3 is TGTGCCAGCAGGAGCCCGGACAGGGATAATCAGCCCCAGCATTTT. It specifies CASRSPDRDNQPQHF.

V gene TRBV5-1 combines with J gene TRBJ2-1; TRBD2 agrees at 11 bases. This CDR3 has 14 amino acids. Looked up from germline, CDR1 is SGHRS and CDR2 is YFSETQ. The J segment lost 8 bases and the V segment lost 5 bases, leaving 6 bases of the junction unmatched. The CDR3 DNA sequence: TGCGCCAGCAGAGTACTAGCGGGAGACCATGAGCAGTTCTTC. Residues: CASRVLAGDHEQFF.

In this sample, this clone turned up once. The V gene is TRBV19, the J gene TRBJ1-2; D is unclear. The length of the CDR3 is 11 residues. Trimming stripped 5 bases from V and 5 bases from J, with 6 bases between. The germline V gene encodes CDR1 LNHDA and CDR2 SQIVND (reference sequence). In nucleotides, the CDR3 is TGTGCCAGTAGTTCGGAATATGGCTACACCTTC. It is translated as CASSSEYGYTF.

J is TRBJ1-2 and V is TRBV3-1 (or the pseudogene TRBV3-2), with 10 bases identical to TRBD1. The CDR3 has 13 residues. CDR1 and CDR2 from the germline V gene are LGHDT and YNNKEL (reference sequence). J lost 8 bases, V lost 6 bases, and 6 bases had no gene match. The CDR3 nucleotides are TGTGCCAGCAGGAGACAGGGGGCATTCGGCTACACCTTC. Translating it yields CASRRQGAFGYTF.

The rearrangement joins TRBV28 to TRBJ2-7; D call uncertain. This CDR3 is 13 amino acids long. V was pared by 8 bases and J by 2 bases, with 13 bases between. Germline V gives CDR1 MDHEN, CDR2 SYDVKM. CDR3 amino acids: CASGPHQTYEQYF. The CDR3 DNA follows: TGTGCCAGCGGTCCCCATCAGACCTACGAGCAGTACTTC.

The chain is built from TRBV28 and TRBJ1-1, with D uncertain. Germline assignment: CDR1 MDHEN and CDR2 SYDVKM. Trimming removed 8 bases at V and 5 bases at J, with 9 bases between. CDR3 size: 11 residues. CDR3 in amino acids: CASAWGTEAFF. The DNA for the CDR3 is TGTGCCAGCGCCTGGGGAACTGAAGCTTTCTTT.

The gene calls are TRBV6-4 and TRBJ1-2, with a tentative D call TRBD1 (6 bases). V was trimmed by 0 bases and J by 3 bases, leaving 11 bases between them. The CDR3 runs 15 residues. The V gene's germline CDR1 is MRHNA and CDR2 SNTAGT. This CDR3 reads CASSDSMGAYYGYTF. For the CDR3, the DNA is TGTGCCAGCAGTGACTCCATGGGGGCTTACTATGGCTACACCTTC.

The chain uses TRBV2 and TRBJ2-1; 7 nucleotides line up with TRBD2. CDR3 length: 16 amino acids. Per the germline V gene, CDR1 is SNHLY and CDR2 is FYNNEI. V lost 1 base to trimming and J lost 3 bases; unmatched junction nucleotides: 6. The CDR3 nucleotides are TGTGCCAGCAGTGAAGTGGCGGGAGTAATCTACAATGAGCAGTTCTTC. Translating it yields CASSEVAGVIYNEQFF.

This chain joins TRBV7-2 and TRBJ2-3, with 7 positions matching TRBD2. With 2 bases clipped from V and 4 bases from J, the junction kept 6 bases outside the gene matches. CDR1 is SGHTA and CDR2 is FQGNSA in the germline V gene. The CDR3 spans 15 residues. The CDR3, as DNA: TGTGCCAGCAGCTTATTTGGCGGGAGCTCAGATACGCAGTATTTT. Its protein is CASSLFGGSSDTQYF.

This chain uses TRBV7-2 with TRBJ2-1, with a possible D match to TRBD1 (5 bases). This CDR3 spans 13 amino acids. Trimming removed 8 bases at V and 7 bases at J, with 15 bases between. Germline V gene sequence: CDR1 SGHTA, CDR2 FQGNSA. In DNA form, the CDR3 reads TGTGCCAGCGGGGCTCGGCGGAAGAATGAGCAGTTCTTC. Protein sequence: CASGARRKNEQFF.

This chain links TRBV5-8 with TRBJ2-3, with 7 bases fitting TRBD1. From germline, CDR1 is SGHTS and CDR2 YDEGEE. This CDR3 has 14 residues. V lost 4 bases and J lost 0; bases outside the gene matches: 2. The CDR3 DNA reads as TGTGCCAGCAGCCGGACAGGAAGCACAGATACGCAGTATTTT. Translated: CASSRTGSTDTQYF.

This rearrangement joins TRBV12-3 or TRBV12-4 to TRBJ2-1, with unresolved D. The CDR3 has 12 amino acids. The ends were cut back, 2 bases at V and 6 bases at J, with 5 bases in the middle. The chain's CDR3 is CASSLSVNEQFF. The CDR3 region has the DNA TGTGCCAGCAGTTTATCTGTCAATGAGCAGTTCTTC.

This chain uses TRBV5-4 with TRBJ2-7; TRBD1 might be the D (6 bases). Trimming cost V 0 bases and J 2 bases, with 9 bases left between them. In germline, CDR1 is SGHNT, CDR2 YYREEE (reference sequence). The CDR3 consists of 14 residues. The CDR3 is CASSLAGQPYEQYF. DNA for the CDR3: TGTGCCAGCAGCTTGGCCGGACAGCCCTACGAGCAGTACTTC. The complete variable domain, with remaining parts taken from reference TRBV5-4 and TRBJ2-7, reads ETGVTQSPTHLIKTRGQQVTLRCSSQSGHNTVSWYQQALGQGPQFIFQYYREEENGRGNFPPRFSGLQFPNYSSELNVNALELDDSALYLCASSLAGQPYEQYFGPGTRLTVT.

A few counts support this clone. The rearrangement uses TRBV28 and TRBJ1-1, with D possibly TRBD1 on 5 matching bases. The CDR3 contains 13 residues. The V gene lost 2 bases and the J gene lost 1 base, with 5 bases spanning the gap. Germline-derived CDR1 and CDR2 are MDHEN and SYDVKM. The CDR3 loop is CASSLGQNTEAFF. The CDR3 DNA reads as TGTGCCAGCAGTTTAGGACAGAACACTGAAGCTTTCTTT.

The J gene is TRBJ1-1, the V gene TRBV5-4; the D is unclear. The CDR3 extends over 14 amino acids. The germline gives CDR1 SGHNT, CDR2 YYREEE (reference sequence). Trimming took off 3 bases at V and 4 bases at J, with 13 bases between the two ends. CDR3 sequence (DNA): TGTGCCAGCAGCTCTCCGTGGGAGGGCACTGAAGCTTTCTTT. It encodes CASSSPWEGTEAFF. Supplemented by reference TRBV5-4 and TRBJ1-1, the full variable domain reads ETGVTQSPTHLIKTRGQQVTLRCSSQSGHNTVSWYQQALGQGPQFIFQYYREEENGRGNFPPRFSGLQFPNYSSELNVNALELDDSALYLCASSSPWEGTEAFFGQGTRLTVV.

The chain links TRBV28 to TRBJ1-2; D is uncertain. V lost 4 bases and J 2 bases, leaving 14 bases between the germline ends. This CDR3 is built from 15 residues. Per germline, CDR1 MDHEN and CDR2 SYDVKM. CDR3 sequence reads: CASSSGPGGNYGYTF. CDR3 sequence (DNA): TGTGCCAGCAGTTCCGGACCGGGAGGGAACTATGGCTACACCTTC.

CDR3 DNA sequence: TGCGCCAGCAGCTTGTTTAGCGGGGACACAGATACGCAGTATTTT. Its protein is CASSLFSGDTDTQYF. The chain uses TRBV5-1 and TRBJ2-3, with TRBD2 matching over 8 bases. CDR1 is SGHRS and CDR2 is YFSETQ in the germline V gene. The CDR3 contains 15 residues. Trimming at V came to 1 base and at J to 2 bases, leaving 3 bases not matched to a gene.

The DNA for the CDR3 is TGTGCCAGCTCACCAGCAGATACGCAGTATTTT. Its translation is CASSPADTQYF. The chain combines TRBV18 with TRBJ2-3; the D is unclear. The CDR3 covers 11 residues. Germline assignment: CDR1 KGHSH and CDR2 LQKENI. V lost 2 bases, J lost 4 bases, and 1 base lay in between.